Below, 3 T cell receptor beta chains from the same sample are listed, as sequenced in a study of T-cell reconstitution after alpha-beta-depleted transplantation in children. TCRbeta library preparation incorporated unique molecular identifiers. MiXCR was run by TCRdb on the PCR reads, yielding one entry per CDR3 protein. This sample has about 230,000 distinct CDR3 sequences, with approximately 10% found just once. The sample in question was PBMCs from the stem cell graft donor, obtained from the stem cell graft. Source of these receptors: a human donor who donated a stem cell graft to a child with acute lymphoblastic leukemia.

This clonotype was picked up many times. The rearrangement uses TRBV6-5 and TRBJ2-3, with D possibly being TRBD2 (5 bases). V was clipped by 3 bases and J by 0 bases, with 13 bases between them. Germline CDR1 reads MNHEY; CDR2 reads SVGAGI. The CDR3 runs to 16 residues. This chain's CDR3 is CASSYQWRTSTDTQYF. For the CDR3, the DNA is TGTGCCAGCAGTTATCAGTGGCGGACTAGCACAGATACGCAGTATTTT.

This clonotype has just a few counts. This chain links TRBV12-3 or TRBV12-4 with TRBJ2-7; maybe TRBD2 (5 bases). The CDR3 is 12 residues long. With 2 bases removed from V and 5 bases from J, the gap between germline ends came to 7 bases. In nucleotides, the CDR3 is TGTGCCAGCAGTTTAAGGCGGGACGAGCAGTACTTC. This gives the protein CASSLRRDEQYF.

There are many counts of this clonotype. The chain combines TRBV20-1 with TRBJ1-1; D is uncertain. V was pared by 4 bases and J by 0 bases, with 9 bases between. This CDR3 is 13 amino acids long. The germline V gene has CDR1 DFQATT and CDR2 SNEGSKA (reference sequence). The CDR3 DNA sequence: TGCAGTGCTAATATAAGATTGAACACTGAAGCTTTCTTT. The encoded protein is CSANIRLNTEAFF.